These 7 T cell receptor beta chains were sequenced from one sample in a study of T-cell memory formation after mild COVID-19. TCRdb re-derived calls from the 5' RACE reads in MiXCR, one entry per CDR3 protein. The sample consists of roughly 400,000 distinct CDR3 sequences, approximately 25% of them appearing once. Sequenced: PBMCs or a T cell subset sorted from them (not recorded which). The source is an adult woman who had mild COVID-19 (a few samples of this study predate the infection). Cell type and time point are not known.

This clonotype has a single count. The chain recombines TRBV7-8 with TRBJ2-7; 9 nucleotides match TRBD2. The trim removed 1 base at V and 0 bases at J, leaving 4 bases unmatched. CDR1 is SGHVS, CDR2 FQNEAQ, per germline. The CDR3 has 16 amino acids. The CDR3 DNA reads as TGTGCCAGCAGCTTAGATGCGGGAGGGTTCTCCTACGAGCAGTACTTC. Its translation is CASSLDAGGFSYEQYF.

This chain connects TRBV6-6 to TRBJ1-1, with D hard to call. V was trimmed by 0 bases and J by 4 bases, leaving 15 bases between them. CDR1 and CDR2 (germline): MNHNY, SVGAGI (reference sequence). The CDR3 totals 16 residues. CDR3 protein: CASSYSARTLFTEAFF. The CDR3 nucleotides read TGTGCCAGCAGTTACTCGGCCAGAACCCTTTTCACTGAAGCTTTCTTT.

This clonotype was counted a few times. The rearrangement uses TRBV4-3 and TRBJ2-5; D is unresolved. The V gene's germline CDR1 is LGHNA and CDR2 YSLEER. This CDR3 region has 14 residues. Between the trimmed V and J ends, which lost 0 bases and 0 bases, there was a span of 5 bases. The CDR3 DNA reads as TGCGCCAGCAGCCAAGATCTCTACCAAGAGACCCAGTACTTC. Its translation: CASSQDLYQETQYF.

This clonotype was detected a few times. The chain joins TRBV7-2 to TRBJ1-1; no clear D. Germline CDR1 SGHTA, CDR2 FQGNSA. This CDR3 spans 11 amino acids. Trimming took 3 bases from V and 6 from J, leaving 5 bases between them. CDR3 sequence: CASSFVSEAFF. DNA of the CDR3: TGTGCCAGCAGCTTCGTCTCTGAAGCTTTCTTT.

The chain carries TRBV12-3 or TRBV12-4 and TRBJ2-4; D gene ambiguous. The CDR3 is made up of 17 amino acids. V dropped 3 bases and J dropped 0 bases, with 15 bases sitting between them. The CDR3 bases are TGTGCCAGCAGTTTTCTCTACGGACCCCTAGCCAAAAACATTCAGTACTTC. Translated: CASSFLYGPLAKNIQYF.

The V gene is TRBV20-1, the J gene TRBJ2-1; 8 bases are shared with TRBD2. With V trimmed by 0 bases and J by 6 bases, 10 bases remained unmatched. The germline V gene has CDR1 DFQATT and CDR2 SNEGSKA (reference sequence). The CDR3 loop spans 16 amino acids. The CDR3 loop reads CSAREPSGGVVNEQFF. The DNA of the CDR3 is TGCAGTGCTAGAGAACCGAGCGGGGGAGTCGTCAATGAGCAGTTCTTC.

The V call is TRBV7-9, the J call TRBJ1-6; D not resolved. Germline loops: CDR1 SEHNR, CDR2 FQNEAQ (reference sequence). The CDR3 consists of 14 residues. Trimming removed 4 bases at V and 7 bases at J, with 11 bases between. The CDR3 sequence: CASSSDGKNSPLHF. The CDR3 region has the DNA TGTGCCAGCAGCTCCGACGGAAAAAATTCACCCCTCCACTTT.